This T cell receptor beta chain derives from a study of early T cells in non-severe SARS-CoV-2 infection. Turning to the study itself: The input, bulk RNA from unsorted whole blood, was sequenced, and chains were unpaired.

The CDR3 consists of 14 residues. Germline V gene sequence: CDR1 SGHVS, CDR2 FQNEAQ. With V trimmed by 6 bases and J by 8 bases, 5 bases remained unmatched. Each cDNA molecule carried a unique molecular identifier. TCRdb re-called the 5' RACE reads through MiXCR, storing one row per CDR3 protein. The table shows just over 60,000 distinct CDR3 sequences, with approximately 10% occurring only once. This receptor was obtained from an adult who was a healthcare worker with PCR-confirmed SARS-CoV-2 infection or an uninfected control (not recorded which). The V call is TRBV7-8, the J call TRBJ2-1; 12 bases map to TRBD2. Input material: whole blood. CDR3 nucleotide sequence: TGTGCCAGCAGGTCTAGCGGGGGGGCCGATGAGCAGTTCTTC. Translated, it gives CASRSSGGADEQFF.